A selection of T cell receptor beta chains follows, all from one sample in a study of T cell changes during pregnancy in multiple sclerosis. Here immunoSEQ multiplex PCR was the method, and the copy in TCRdb shows in-frame clones only, minus some. The sample comprises 40,000 to 55,000 clones, 80% to 90% of which are singletons, and 8.3% rests with the top ten. The input for sequencing was CD8+ T cells from peripheral blood mononuclear cells, taken in the second trimester of pregnancy. The receptors originated from a female donor with multiple sclerosis, enrolled in a pregnancy study. Both conserved end residues are trimmed from each CDR3.

cdr3_aa	v_call	j_call
ATSLSGGATDTQY	TRBV15	TRBJ2-3
ASSKVRGRFLYGYT	TRBV21-1	TRBJ1-2
ASSEEGGVYEQY	TRBV6-1	TRBJ2-7
ASSSPPDRGLPYEQY	TRBV7-9	TRBJ2-7
ASSSAGGSDTGELF	TRBV11-1	TRBJ2-2
ASSELETDTTQETQY	TRBV6-1	TRBJ2-5
ASSDQPQH	TRBV6-5	TRBJ1-5
AVSLGVNTEAF	TRBV6-5	TRBJ1-1
SVAGQGEYGYT	TRBV29-1	TRBJ1-2
SVEAAVRGTEAF	TRBV29-1	TRBJ1-1